The 5 T cell receptor beta chains below all came from one sample that was sequenced in a study of blood T cell repertoires in COVID-19 (dated by TCRdb to 2020 to 2022). Libraries came from the immunoSEQ multiplex PCR assay. The table was pulled from immuneACCESS by TCRdb, which kept in-frame rearrangements only. Such tables lose some clones; where checked, under half of the loss comes from unresolved V genes, and the rest has no known cause. In this sample the table shows 100,000 to 120,000 clones, approximately 65% of which occur a single time. Jointly, the top ten make up 6.5% to 8.5% of the sample. The sequencing input was peripheral blood. The receptor set was obtained from a woman aged 55 to 70 with acute or convalescent COVID-19.

The chain joins TRBV7-2 to TRBJ1-1; the match to TRBD1 covers 7 bases. V shed 6 bases, J shed 3 bases, and the junction held 4 bases outside the gene matches. CDR1 and CDR2 from the germline V gene are SGHTA and FQGNSA. This CDR3 region has 13 residues. CDR3 in amino acids: CASSWTGYTEAFF. CDR3 coding DNA: TGTGCCAGCAGTTGGACAGGTTACACTGAAGCTTTCTTT.

The genes are TRBV7-2 and TRBJ2-7, with 8 bases lining up with TRBD2. Germline V gives CDR1 SGHTA, CDR2 FQGNSA. Trimming took 5 bases from V and 4 from J; bases not matched to a gene: 10. The CDR3 has 15 amino acids. The CDR3, as DNA: TGTGCCAGCAGCCCGGGCGGGGGGATCGGTTACGAGCAGTACTTC. Translating gives CASSPGGGIGYEQYF. Complete variable domain (other parts from reference TRBV7-2 and TRBJ2-7): GAGVSQSPSNKVTEKGKDVELRCDPISGHTALYWYRQSLGQGLEFLIYFQGNSAPDKSGLPSDRFSAERTGGSVSTLTIQRTQQEDSAVYLCASSPGGGIGYEQYFGPGTRLTVT.

This sequence joins TRBV6-5 and TRBJ2-7, with D possibly matching TRBD2 (5 bases). V lost 2 bases and J 4 bases, leaving 12 bases between the germline ends. The CDR3 runs 14 residues. From germline, CDR1 is MNHEY and CDR2 SVGAGI. The CDR3 bases are TGTGCCAGCAGTTACGTAAGCGGCCCATACGAGCAGTACTTC. It is translated as CASSYVSGPYEQYF.

The V gene is TRBV6-5, the J gene TRBJ2-2; possible D gene TRBD1, 5 bases. Germline CDR1 is MNHEY and CDR2 is SVGAGI. The V and J ends lost 6 bases and 3 bases respectively, with 11 bases between them. The CDR3 spans 14 residues. The CDR3: CASRTRGYTGELFF. The CDR3 nucleotides are TGTGCCAGCAGGACAAGGGGTTACACCGGGGAGCTGTTTTTT.

This chain connects TRBV2 to TRBJ1-2; D is undetermined. Germline assignment: CDR1 SNHLY and CDR2 FYNNEI. The CDR3 covers 14 residues. The V end lost 5 bases, the J end lost 8 bases, and 18 bases lay between the germline ends. CDR3 sequence: CASSWATRREGYTF. CDR3 coding DNA: TGTGCCAGCAGTTGGGCTACTCGCCGGGAAGGCTACACCTTC.